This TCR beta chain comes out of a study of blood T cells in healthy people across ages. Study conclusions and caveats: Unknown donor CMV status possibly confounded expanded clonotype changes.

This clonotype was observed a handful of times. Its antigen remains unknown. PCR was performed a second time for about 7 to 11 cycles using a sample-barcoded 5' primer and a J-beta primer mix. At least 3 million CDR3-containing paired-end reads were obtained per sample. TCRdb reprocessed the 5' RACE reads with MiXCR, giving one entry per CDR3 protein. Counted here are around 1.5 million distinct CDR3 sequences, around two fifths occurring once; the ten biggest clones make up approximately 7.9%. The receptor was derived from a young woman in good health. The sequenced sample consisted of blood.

The CDR3 region has the DNA TGCAGTGCTAGTAGCGGGAGGGGGAATGAGCAGTTCTTC. It is translated as CSASSGRGNEQFF. The V call is TRBV20-1, the J call TRBJ2-1; 11 bases align to TRBD2. The CDR3 is 13 residues long. Losses at the gene ends were 3 bases for V and 7 bases for J; bases not matched to a gene: 2. Germline CDR1 is DFQATT and CDR2 is SNEGSKA (reference sequence).